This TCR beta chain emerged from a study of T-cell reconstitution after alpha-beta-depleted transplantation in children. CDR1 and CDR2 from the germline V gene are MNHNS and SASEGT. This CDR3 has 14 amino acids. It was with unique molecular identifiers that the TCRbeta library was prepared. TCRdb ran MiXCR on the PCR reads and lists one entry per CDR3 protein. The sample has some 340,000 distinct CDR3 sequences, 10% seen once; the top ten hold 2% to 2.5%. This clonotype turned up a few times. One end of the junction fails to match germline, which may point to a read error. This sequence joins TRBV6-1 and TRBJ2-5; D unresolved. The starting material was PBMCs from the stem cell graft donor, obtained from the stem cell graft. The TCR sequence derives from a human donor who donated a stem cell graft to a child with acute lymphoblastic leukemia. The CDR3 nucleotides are TGTGCCAGCAGTGAAGCGGCTGGTTGGGGTCCCTTGGACTTC. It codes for CASSEAAGWGPLDF.